This entry features one TCR beta chain sequence. Its antigen is unidentified. There are 12 residues in the CDR3. Germline loops: CDR1 DFQATT, CDR2 SNEGSKA (reference sequence). V lost 3 bases and J lost 2, with 7 bases in between. These data originate in a study of response to subunit inactivated influenza vaccine. Findings and limits, study-wide: Each seasonal influenza vaccination recruits few new T cells, the authors suggested.

MiXCR was run by TCRdb on the RT-PCR reads, yielding one entry per CDR3 protein. This sample has 450,000 to 600,000 distinct CDR3 sequences; 15% to 20% occur once, and the top ten carry over 2.5%. The sequenced sample was CD4+ T cells sorted from PBMCs, obtained roughly 24 months after vaccination. The sequence was collected from a man aged 50-75 years who received an inactivated influenza vaccine. The V and J genes are TRBV20-1 and TRBJ1-2; unclear D gene. The CDR3 spells CSARSPNYGYTF. Written as DNA, the CDR3 is TGCAGTGCTAGGTCTCCGAACTATGGCTACACCTTC.